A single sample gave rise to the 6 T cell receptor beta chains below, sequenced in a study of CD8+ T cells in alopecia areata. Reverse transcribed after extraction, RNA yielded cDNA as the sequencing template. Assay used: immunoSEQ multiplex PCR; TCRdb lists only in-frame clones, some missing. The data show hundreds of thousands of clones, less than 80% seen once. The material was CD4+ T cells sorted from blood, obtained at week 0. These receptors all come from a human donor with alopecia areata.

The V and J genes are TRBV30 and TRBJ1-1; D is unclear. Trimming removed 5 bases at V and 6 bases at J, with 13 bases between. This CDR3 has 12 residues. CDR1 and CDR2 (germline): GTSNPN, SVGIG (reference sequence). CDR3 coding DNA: TGTGCCTGGGCATGGCAGCGCTCTGAAGCTTTCTTT. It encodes CAWAWQRSEAFF. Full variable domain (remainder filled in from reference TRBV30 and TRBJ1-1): SQTIHQWPATLVQPVGSPLSLECTVEGTSNPNLYWYRQAAGRGLQLLFYSVGIGQISSEVPQNLSASRPQDRQFILSSKKLLLSDSGFYLCAWAWQRSEAFFGQGTRLTVV.

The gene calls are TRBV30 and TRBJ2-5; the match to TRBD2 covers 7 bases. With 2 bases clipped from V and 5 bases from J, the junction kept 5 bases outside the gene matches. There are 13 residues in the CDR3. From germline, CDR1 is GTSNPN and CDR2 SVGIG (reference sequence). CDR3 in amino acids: CAWSKVGGETQYF. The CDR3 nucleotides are TGTGCCTGGAGTAAGGTCGGGGGGGAGACCCAGTACTTC.

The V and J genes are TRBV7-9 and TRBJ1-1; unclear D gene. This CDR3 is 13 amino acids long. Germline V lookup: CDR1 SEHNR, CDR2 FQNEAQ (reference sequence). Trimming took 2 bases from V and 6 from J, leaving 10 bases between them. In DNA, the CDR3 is TGTGCCAGCAGCTTACGGGAGTCCGCTGAAGCTTTCTTT. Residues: CASSLRESAEAFF.

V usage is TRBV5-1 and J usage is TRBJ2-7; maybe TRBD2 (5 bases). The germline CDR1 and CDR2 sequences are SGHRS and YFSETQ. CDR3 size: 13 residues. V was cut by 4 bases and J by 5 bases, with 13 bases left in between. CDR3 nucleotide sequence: TGCGCCAGCAGCCCGTTGCGGGCCCACGAGCAGTACTTC. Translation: CASSPLRAHEQYF. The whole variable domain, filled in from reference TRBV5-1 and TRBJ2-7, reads KAGVTQTPRYLIKTRGQQVTLSCSPISGHRSVSWYQQTPGQGLQFLFEYFSETQRNKGNFPGRFSGRQFSNSRSEMNVSTLELGDSALYLCASSPLRAHEQYFGPGTRLTVT.

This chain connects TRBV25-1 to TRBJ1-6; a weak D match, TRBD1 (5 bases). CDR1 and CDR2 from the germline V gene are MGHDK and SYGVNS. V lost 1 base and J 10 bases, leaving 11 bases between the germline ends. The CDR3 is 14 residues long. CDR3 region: CASSELEGWSPLHF. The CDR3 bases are TGTGCCAGCAGTGAATTGGAGGGGTGGTCACCCCTCCACTTT.

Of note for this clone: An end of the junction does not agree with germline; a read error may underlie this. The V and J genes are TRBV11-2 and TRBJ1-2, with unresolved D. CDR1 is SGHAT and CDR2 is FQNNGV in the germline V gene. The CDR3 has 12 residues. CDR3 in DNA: TGTGCCAGCAGCCTAGACATCTATGGCTACACCTTC. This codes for CASSLDIYGYTF.